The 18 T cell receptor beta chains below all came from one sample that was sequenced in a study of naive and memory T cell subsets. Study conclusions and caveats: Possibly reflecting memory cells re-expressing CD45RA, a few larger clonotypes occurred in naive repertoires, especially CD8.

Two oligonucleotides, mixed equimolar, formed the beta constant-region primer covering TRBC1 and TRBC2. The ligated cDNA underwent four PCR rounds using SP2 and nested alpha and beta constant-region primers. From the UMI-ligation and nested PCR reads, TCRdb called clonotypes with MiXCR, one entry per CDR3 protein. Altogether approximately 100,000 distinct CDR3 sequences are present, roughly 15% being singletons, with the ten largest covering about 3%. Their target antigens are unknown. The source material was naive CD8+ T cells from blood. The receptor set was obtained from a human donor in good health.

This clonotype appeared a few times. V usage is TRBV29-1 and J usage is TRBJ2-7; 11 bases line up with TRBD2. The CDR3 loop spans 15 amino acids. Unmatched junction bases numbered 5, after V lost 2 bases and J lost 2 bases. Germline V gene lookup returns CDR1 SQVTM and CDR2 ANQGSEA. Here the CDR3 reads CSVEPLAGGPYEQYF. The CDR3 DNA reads TGCAGCGTTGAACCCCTAGCGGGAGGACCCTACGAGCAGTACTTC.

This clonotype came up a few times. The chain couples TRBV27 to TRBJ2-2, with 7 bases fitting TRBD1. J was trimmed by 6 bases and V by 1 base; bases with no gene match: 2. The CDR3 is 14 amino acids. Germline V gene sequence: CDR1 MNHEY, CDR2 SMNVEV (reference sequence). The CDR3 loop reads CASSLFQGAGELFF. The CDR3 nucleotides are TGTGCCAGCAGTTTATTTCAGGGGGCCGGGGAGCTGTTTTTT.

CDR3 residues: CSLGPETQYF. In nucleotides, the CDR3 is TGCAGCCTAGGGCCGGAGACCCAGTACTTC. V gene TRBV20-1 combines with J gene TRBJ2-5; D is unresolved. From germline, CDR1 is DFQATT and CDR2 SNEGSKA (reference sequence). This CDR3 has 10 residues.

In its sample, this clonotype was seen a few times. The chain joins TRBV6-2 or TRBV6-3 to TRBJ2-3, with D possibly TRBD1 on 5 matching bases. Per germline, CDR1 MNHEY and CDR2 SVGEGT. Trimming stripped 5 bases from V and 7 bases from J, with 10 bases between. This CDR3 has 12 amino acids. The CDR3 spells CASSPRTNTQYF. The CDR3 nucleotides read TGTGCCAGCAGTCCAAGGACAAATACGCAGTATTTT.

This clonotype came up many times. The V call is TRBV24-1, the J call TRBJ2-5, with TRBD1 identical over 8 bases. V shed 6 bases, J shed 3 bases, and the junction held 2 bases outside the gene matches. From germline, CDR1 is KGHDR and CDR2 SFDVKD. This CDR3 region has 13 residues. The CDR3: CATSLQGEETQYF. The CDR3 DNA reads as TGTGCCACCAGTTTACAGGGGGAAGAGACCCAGTACTTC.

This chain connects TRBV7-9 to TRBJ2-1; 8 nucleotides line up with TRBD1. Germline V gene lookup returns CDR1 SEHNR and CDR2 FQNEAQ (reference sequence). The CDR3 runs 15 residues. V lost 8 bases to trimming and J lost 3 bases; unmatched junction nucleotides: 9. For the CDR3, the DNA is TGTGCCAGCCGGGTCTGGACAGGGAACTACAATGAGCAGTTCTTC. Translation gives CASRVWTGNYNEQFF.

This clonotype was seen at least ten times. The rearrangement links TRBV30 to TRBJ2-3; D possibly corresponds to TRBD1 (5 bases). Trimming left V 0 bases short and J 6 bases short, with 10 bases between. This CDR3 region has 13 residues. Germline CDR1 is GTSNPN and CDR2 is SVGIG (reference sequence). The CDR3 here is CAWSVQAQDTQYF. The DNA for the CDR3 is TGTGCCTGGAGTGTACAGGCACAGGATACGCAGTATTTT.

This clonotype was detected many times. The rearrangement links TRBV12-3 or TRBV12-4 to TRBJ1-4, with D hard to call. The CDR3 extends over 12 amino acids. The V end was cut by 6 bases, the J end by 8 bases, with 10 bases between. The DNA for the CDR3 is TGTGCCAGCAGAAGTCTCGAAGAAAAACTGTTTTTT. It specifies CASRSLEEKLFF.

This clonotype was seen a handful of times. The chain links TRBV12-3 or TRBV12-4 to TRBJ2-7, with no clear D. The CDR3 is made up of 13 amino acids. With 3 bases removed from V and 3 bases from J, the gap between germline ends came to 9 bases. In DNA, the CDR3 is TGTGCCAGCAGTTTGGTCAATAACTACGAGCAGTACTTC. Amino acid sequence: CASSLVNNYEQYF.

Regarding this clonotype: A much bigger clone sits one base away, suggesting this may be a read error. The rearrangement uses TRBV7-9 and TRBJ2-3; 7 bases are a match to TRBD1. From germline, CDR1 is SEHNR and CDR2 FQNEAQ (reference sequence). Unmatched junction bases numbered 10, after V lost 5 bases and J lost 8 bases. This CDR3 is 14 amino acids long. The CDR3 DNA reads TGTGCCAGCAGCGGAGATGACAGGGCAGTTACGCAGTATTTT. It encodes CASSGDDRAVTQYF.

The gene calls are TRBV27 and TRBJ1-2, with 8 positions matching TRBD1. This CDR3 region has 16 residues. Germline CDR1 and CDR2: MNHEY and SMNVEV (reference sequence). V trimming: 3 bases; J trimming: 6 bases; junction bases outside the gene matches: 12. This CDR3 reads CASSFSVQGALNGYTF. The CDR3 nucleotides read TGTGCCAGCAGTTTCTCAGTGCAGGGGGCATTGAATGGCTACACCTTC.

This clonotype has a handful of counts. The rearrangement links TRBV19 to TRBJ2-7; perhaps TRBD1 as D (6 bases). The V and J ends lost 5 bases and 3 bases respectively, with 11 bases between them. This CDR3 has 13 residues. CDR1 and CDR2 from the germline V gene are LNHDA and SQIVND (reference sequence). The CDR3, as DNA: TGTGCCAGTAGTGGGTCACAGGGCTACGAGCAGTACTTC. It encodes CASSGSQGYEQYF. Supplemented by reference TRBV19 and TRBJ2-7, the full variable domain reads DGGITQSPKYLFRKEGQNVTLSCEQNLNHDAMYWYRQDPGQGLRLIYYSQIVNDFQKGDIAEGYSVSREKKESFPLTVTSAQKNPTAFYLCASSGSQGYEQYFGPGTRLTVT.

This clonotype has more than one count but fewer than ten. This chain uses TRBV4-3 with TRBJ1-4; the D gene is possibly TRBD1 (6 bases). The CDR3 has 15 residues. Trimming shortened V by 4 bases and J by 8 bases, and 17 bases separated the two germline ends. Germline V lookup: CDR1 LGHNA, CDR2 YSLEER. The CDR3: CASSRGGGRGEKLFF. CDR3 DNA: TGCGCCAGCAGCCGAGGCGGGGGCCGAGGGGAAAAACTGTTTTTT.

The CDR3 reads CASSQDSGQLPYNEQFF. The DNA of the CDR3 is TGCGCCAGCAGCCAAGATAGCGGACAGCTCCCTTACAATGAGCAGTTCTTC. The V and J genes are TRBV4-3 and TRBJ2-1, with D perhaps matching TRBD1 or TRBD2 (6 bases each). The CDR3 spans 17 residues. CDR1 is LGHNA, CDR2 YSLEER, per germline. Trimming shortened V by 0 bases and J by 4 bases, and 16 bases separated the two germline ends.

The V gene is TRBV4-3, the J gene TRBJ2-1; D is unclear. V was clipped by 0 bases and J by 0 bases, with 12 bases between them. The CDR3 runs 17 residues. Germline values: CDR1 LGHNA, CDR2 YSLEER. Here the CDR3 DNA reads TGCGCCAGCAGCCAAGAAGGAGCGACCTCCTCCTACAATGAGCAGTTCTTC. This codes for CASSQEGATSSYNEQFF.

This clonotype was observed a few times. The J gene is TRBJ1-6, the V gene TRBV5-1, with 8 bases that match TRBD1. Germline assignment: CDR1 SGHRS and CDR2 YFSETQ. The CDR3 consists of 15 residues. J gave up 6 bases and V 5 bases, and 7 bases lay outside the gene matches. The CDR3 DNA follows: TGCGCCAGCAGGAGAGACAGGGGAACTAATTCACCCCTCCACTTT. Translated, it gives CASRRDRGTNSPLHF. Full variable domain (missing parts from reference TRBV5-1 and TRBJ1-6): KAGVTQTPRYLIKTRGQQVTLSCSPISGHRSVSWYQQTPGQGLQFLFEYFSETQRNKGNFPGRFSGRQFSNSRSEMNVSTLELGDSALYLCASRRDRGTNSPLHFGNGTRLTVT.

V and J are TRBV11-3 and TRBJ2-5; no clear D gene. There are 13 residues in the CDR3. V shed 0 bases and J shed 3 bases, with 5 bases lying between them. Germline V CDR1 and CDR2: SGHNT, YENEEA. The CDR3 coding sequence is TGTGCCAGCAGCTTAGATCCGGAAGAGACCCAGTACTTC. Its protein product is CASSLDPEETQYF.

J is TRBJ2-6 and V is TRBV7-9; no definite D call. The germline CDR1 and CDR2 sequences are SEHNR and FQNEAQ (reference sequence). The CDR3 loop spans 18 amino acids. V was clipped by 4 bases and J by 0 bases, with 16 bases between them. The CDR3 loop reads CASSYPRYTSSGANVLTF. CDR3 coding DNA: TGTGCCAGCAGCTATCCCCGCTATACCAGCTCTGGGGCCAACGTCCTGACTTTC.